This TCR beta chain was found in a study of shared clonotypes between healthy human individuals. The wider study: A couple of women and a few men aged 18 to 49 made up the donors.

The sorted-subset replicate PCRs were given around 190 ng DNA, which is 30,000 or so T cell genomes. Here immunoSEQ multiplex PCR was the method, and the copy in TCRdb shows in-frame clones only, minus some. Found here are 1.6 million or so clones, over 95% of them singletons; the top ten hold more than 0.9%. A note on this clone: Its antigen is still unknown.

Whole-study results and caveats: Owing to a small donor count, the genetic and exposure-history diversity represented was limited. Naive subsets usually exceeded memory subsets in estimated richness.

Germline lookup yields CDR1 SNHLY and CDR2 FYNNEI. This CDR3 is built from 12 residues. Trimming cost V 9 bases and J 7 bases, with 16 bases left between them. The clonotype comes from a man between 25 and 39 years old in good health. The rearrangement uses TRBV2 and TRBJ2-7, with a weak D call TRBD2 (5 bases). The material sequenced was naive CD4+ T cells sorted from blood. Subset specified: CD45RA+ positively selected. CDR3 sequence (DNA): TGTGCCAGTTCGTCTACGCCGGGGGAGCAGTACTTC. Residues: CASSSTPGEQYF.